The 8 T cell receptor beta chains presented below share a single source sample, sequenced in a study of cytomegalovirus exposure and HLA in healthy donors. Primers for the PCR totalled 60 Vbeta and 13 Jbeta. Sequenced by immunoSEQ multiplex PCR; TCRdb stores in-frame clones only, minus some. This repertoire shows around 190,000 clones, roughly 80% found once; its top ten account for 2.9%. Material for sequencing was PBMCs. All receptors come from a female donor in good health and CMV-seronegative.

This clone appeared a few times. The chain employs TRBV28 and TRBJ2-3; 10 positions agree with TRBD2. CDR1 and CDR2 from the germline V gene are MDHEN and SYDVKM. This CDR3 region has 15 residues. V lost 8 bases, J lost 1 base, and 6 bases stayed unmatched. The DNA of the CDR3 is TGTGCCAGCCCACCTAGCGGGAGTGGCACAGATACGCAGTATTTT. The encoded protein is CASPPSGSGTDTQYF.

The chain carries TRBV11-2 and TRBJ2-5; D perhaps matches TRBD2 (7 bases). Germline lookup yields CDR1 SGHAT and CDR2 FQNNGV. CDR3 size: 15 residues. V was cut by 8 bases and J by 5 bases, with 21 bases left in between. The CDR3 DNA reads as TGTGCCAGCGGAGGTTCGGCAGGGAGGGGGGAGACCCAGTACTTC. It specifies CASGGSAGRGETQYF.

The chain is built from TRBV5-4 and TRBJ2-2; 8 nucleotides align to TRBD2. Germline assignment: CDR1 SGHNT and CDR2 YYREEE (reference sequence). The CDR3 sequence is 17 residues long. J gave up 5 bases and V 2 bases, and 11 bases lay outside the gene matches. CDR3 sequence: CASSLRREAPGTGELFF. CDR3 in DNA: TGTGCCAGCAGCTTAAGGCGGGAGGCCCCGGGAACCGGGGAGCTGTTTTTT.

The chain couples TRBV5-4 to TRBJ2-1; maybe TRBD2 (6 bases). Deletions cut 4 bases from V and 10 bases from J, with 12 bases between. The CDR3 has 12 residues. The germline V gene has CDR1 SGHNT and CDR2 YYREEE (reference sequence). In DNA form, the CDR3 reads TGTGCCAGCAGCGTAGACCGGGGGGAGCAGTTCTTC. This codes for CASSVDRGEQFF.

The V and J genes are TRBV5-6 and TRBJ1-5; TRBD1 might be the D (6 bases). CDR3 size: 15 residues. Trimming removed 4 bases at V and 7 bases at J, with 18 bases between. From germline, CDR1 is SGHDT and CDR2 YYEEEE. The CDR3 reads CASSRTNREWQPQHF. In DNA, the CDR3 is TGTGCCAGCAGCCGTACGAACAGGGAATGGCAGCCCCAGCATTTT.

The rearrangement uses TRBV10-1 and TRBJ2-5; 9 positions match TRBD2. Unmatched junction bases numbered 13, after V lost 0 bases and J lost 2 bases. CDR3 length equals 19 residues. The germline V gene has CDR1 WNHNN and CDR2 SYGVQD (reference sequence). CDR3 loop: CASSESWAGGPLGQETQYF. The CDR3 region has the DNA TGCGCCAGCAGTGAGTCCTGGGCGGGAGGGCCCCTTGGGCAAGAGACCCAGTACTTC.

For this clone: Relative to the germline gene, one junction end is altered; a read error may explain this. The chain recombines TRBV7-9 with TRBJ2-2; D ambiguous. Germline CDR1 and CDR2: SEHNR and FQNEAQ (reference sequence). The CDR3 covers 14 residues. CDR3: CSSSPDSNTGELFF. The DNA for the CDR3 is TGTTCCAGCAGCCCTGACTCGAACACCGGGGAGCTGTTTTTT.

The V and J genes are TRBV6-6 and TRBJ2-5; tentative D call: TRBD2 (6 bases). The CDR3 contains 16 residues. The V and J ends lost 6 bases and 1 base respectively, with 18 bases between them. The germline CDR1 and CDR2 sequences are MNHNY and SVGAGI (reference sequence). CDR3 coding DNA: TGTGCCAGCAGCGGGCGACTAGTCGGGTTCCAAGAGACCCAGTACTTC. Amino acid sequence: CASSGRLVGFQETQYF.